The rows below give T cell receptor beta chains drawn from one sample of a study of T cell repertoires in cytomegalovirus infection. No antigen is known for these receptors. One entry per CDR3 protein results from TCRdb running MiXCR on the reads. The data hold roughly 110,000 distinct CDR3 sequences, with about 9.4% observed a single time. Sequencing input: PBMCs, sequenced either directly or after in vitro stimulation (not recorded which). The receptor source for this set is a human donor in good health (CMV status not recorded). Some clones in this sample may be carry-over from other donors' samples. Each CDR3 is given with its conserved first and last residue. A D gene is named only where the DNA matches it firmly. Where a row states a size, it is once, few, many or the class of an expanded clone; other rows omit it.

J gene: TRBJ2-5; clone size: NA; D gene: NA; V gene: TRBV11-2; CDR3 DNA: TGTGCCAGCAGCTTGGGGTTATCCGGGGAGACCCAGTACTTC; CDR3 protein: CASSLGLSGETQYF
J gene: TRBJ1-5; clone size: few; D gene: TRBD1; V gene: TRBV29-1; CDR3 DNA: TGCAGCGCCGGGACAGCTAATCAGCCCCAGCATTTT; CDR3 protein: CSAGTANQPQHF
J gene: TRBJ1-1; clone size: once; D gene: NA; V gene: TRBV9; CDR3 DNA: TGTGCCAGCAGCGGTATGGACAAGAACACTGAAGCTTTCTTT; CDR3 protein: CASSGMDKNTEAFF
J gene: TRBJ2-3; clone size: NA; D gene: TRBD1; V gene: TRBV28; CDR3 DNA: TGTGCCAGCAGTTCCGACAGGGTGGGCACAGATACGCAGTATTTT; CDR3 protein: CASSSDRVGTDTQYF
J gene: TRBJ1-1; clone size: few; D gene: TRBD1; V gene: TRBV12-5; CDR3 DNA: TGTGCTAGTGGTCCGGGACAGGGAAATACTGAAGCTTTCTTT; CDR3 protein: CASGPGQGNTEAFF
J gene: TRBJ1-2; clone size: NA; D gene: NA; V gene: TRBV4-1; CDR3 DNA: TGCGCCAGCAGCCCCCAGGGTAGCTATGGCTACACCTTC; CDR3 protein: CASSPQGSYGYTF
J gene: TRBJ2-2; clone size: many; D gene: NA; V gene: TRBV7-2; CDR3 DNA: TGTGCCAGCAGCTGGCGCATGGGCGGGGAGCTGTTTTTT; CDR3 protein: CASSWRMGGELFF
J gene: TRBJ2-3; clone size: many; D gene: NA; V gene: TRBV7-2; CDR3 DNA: TGTGCCAGCAGCTTGACGAGGCGGAGCACAGATACGCAGTATTTT; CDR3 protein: CASSLTRRSTDTQYF
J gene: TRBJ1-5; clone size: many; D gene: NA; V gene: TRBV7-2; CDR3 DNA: TGTGCCAGCAGCTTGAACCGGGGTCAGCCCCAGCATTTT; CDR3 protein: CASSLNRGQPQHF
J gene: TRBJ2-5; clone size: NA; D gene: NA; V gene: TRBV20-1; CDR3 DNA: TGCAGTGCTAGAGATTTCAGGCAAGAGACCCAGTACTTC; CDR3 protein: CSARDFRQETQYF
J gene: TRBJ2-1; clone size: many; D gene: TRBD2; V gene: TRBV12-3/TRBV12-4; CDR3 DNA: TGTGCCAGCAGTTTAGTAAGCCTAGCGGACAATGAGCAGTTCTTC; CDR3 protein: CASSLVSLADNEQFF
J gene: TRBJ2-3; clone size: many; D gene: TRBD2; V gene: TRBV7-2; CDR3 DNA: TGTGCCAGCAGCTTGGGTCTAGCGGGAGGCACAGATACGCAGTATTTT; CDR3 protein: CASSLGLAGGTDTQYF
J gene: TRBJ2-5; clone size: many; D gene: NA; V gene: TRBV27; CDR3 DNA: TGTGCCACCCGTTCTCTAGGGCAAGAGACCCAGTACTTC; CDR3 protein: CATRSLGQETQYF
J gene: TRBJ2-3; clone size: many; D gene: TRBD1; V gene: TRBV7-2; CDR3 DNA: TGTGCCAGCAGCTTGGGACAGGCCACTAGCACAGATACGCAGTATTTT; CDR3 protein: CASSLGQATSTDTQYF
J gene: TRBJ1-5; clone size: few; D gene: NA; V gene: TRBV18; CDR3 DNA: TGTGCCAGCTCACTGGGAGAGCAGGGTCAGCCCCAGCATTTT; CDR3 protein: CASSLGEQGQPQHF
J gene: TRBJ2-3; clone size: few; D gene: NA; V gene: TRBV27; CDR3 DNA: TGTGCCAGCAGTTTGGGCAGGGTCCCCACAGATACGCAGTATTTT; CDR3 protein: CASSLGRVPTDTQYF
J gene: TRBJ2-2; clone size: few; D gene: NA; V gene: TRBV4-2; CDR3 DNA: TGTGCCAGCAGCCTTCATCCCGACGACGGGGAGCTGTTTTTT; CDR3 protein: CASSLHPDDGELFF
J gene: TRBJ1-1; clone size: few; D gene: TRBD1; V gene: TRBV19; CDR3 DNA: TGTGCCAGTAGTACCGGACAGGGGGCGCCCACTGAAGCTTTCTTT; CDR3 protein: CASSTGQGAPTEAFF
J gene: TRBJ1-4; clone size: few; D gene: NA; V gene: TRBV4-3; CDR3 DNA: TGCGCCAGCAGCCAAGGGACAGATCCACGAGCGGCTAATGAAAAACTGTTTTTT; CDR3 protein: CASSQGTDPRAANEKLFF
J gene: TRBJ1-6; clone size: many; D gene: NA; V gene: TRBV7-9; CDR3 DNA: TGTGCCAGCAGCTCGGGACCACGGAGTTCACCCCTCCACTTT; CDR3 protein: CASSSGPRSSPLHF
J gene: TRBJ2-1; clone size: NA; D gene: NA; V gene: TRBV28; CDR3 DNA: TGTGCCAGCAGGGGCTACAATGAGCAGTTCTTC; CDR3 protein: CASRGYNEQFF
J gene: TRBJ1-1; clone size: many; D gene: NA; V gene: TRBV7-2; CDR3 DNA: TGTGCCAGCACTCAGCGAATGAACACTGAAGCTTTCTTT; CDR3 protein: CASTQRMNTEAFF
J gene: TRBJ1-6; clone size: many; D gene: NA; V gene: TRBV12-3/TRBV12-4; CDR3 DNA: TGTGCCAGCAGTTTAGACAGGCCGCACGGGGCCCTCCACTTT; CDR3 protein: CASSLDRPHGALHF
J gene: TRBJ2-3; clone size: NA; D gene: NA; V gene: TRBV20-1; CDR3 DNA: TGCAGTGCTGAGGGGGACAGCACAGATACGCAGTATTTT; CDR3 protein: CSAEGDSTDTQYF
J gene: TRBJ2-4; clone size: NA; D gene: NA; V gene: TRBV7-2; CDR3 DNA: TGTGCCAGCAGTGCAGGTGCGGCAAACATTCAGTACTTC; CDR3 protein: CASSAGAANIQYF
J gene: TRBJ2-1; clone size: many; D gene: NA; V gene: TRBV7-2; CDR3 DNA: TGTGCCAGCAGCTTAGTGCACTCCCCCTACAATGAGCAGTTCTTC; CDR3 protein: CASSLVHSPYNEQFF
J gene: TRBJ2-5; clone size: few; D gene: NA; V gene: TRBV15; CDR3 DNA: TGTGCCACCAGCAGAGGCGGGGAGACCCAGTACTTC; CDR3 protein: CATSRGGETQYF
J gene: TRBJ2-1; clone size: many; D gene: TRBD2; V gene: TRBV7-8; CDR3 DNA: TGTGCCAGCAGCTTCGTGGCTAGCGGGCTGTCCTACAATGAGCAGTTCTTC; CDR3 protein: CASSFVASGLSYNEQFF
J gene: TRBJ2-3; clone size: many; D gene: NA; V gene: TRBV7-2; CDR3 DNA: TGTGCCAGCAGCTTAGGTGGCGGTTTTTATCGCACAGATACGCAGTATTTT; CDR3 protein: CASSLGGGFYRTDTQYF
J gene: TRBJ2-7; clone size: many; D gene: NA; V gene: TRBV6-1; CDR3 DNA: TGTGCCAGCAGTGTGGCAGGACACGACACCTACGAGCAGTACTTC; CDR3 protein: CASSVAGHDTYEQYF
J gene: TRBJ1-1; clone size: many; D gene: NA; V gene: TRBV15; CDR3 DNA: TGTGCCACCAGCAGATCCTACACTGAAGCTTTCTTT; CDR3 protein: CATSRSYTEAFF
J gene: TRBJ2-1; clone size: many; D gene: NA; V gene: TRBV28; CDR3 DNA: TGTGCCAGCAGTTTATCCCGAACGAATGAGCAGTTCTTC; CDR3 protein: CASSLSRTNEQFF
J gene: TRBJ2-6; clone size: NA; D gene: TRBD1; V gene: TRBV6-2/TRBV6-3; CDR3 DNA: TGTGCCTCCAGTGACGGACAGGGAGCACCTGGGGCCAACGTCCTGACTTTC; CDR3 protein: CASSDGQGAPGANVLTF
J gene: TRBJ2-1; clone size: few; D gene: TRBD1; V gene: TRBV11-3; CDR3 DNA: TGTGCCAGCAGCATTACCGGGACAGGGCATCACAATGAGCAGTTCTTC; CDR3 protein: CASSITGTGHHNEQFF
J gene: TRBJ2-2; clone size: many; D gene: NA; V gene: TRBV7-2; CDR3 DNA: TGTGCCAGCAGCTTTACGTCTGCGACCGGGGAGCTGTTTTTT; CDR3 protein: CASSFTSATGELFF
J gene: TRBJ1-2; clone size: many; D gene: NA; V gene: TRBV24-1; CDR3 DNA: TGTGCCACCAGTGTCGAACCATCTAACTATGGCTACACCTTC; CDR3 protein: CATSVEPSNYGYTF
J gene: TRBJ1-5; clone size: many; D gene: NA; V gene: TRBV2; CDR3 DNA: TGTGCCAGCAGTGAAGACAAGTTTCTTAGCAATCAGCCCCAGCATTTT; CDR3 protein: CASSEDKFLSNQPQHF
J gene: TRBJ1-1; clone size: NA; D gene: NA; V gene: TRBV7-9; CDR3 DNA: TGTGCCAGCAGCCCCCTGGGCAGACCAAGGAACACTGAAGCTTTCTTT; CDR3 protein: CASSPLGRPRNTEAFF
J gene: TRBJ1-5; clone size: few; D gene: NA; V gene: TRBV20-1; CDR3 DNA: TGCAGTGCTAGAGATCCGAGCCTGAAAAGCAATCAGCCCCAGCATTTT; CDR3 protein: CSARDPSLKSNQPQHF
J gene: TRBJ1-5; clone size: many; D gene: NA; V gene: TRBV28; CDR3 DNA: TGTGCCAGCAGTCCCCCACTGGGGAATCAGCCCCAGCATTTT; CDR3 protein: CASSPPLGNQPQHF
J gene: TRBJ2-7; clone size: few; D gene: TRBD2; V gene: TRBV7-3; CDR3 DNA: TGTGCCAGCAGCTTAAGGGGGAGGGGCGAGCAGTACTTC; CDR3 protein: CASSLRGRGEQYF
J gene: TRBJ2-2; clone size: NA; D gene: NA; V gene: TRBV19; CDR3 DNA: TGTGCCAGTATCATTTCACCCGAGCCCCTAGGCACCGGGGAGCTGTTTTTT; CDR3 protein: CASIISPEPLGTGELFF
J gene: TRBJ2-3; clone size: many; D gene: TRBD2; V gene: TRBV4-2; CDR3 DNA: TGTGCCAGCAGCCAAGATTTAGCGGGGGTTTACACAGATACGCAGTATTTT; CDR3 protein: CASSQDLAGVYTDTQYF
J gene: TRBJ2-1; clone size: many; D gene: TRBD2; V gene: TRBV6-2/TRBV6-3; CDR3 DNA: TGTGCCAGCAGAGTTCTAGCGGGAGGGCAAAGGAATGAGCAGTTCTTC; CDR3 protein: CASRVLAGGQRNEQFF
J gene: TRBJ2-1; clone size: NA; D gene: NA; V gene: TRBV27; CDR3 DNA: TGTGCCAGCAGTTTCCCCCCCAGTCCAGGTAATGAGCAGTTCTTC; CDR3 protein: CASSFPPSPGNEQFF
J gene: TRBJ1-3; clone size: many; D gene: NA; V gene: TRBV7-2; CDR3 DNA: TGTGCCAGCAAAAAAGGAGGCTCTCACTCTGGAAACACCATATATTTT; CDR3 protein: CASKKGGSHSGNTIYF
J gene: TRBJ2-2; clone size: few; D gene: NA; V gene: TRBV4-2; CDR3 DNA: TGTGCCAGCAGCCGGGGCGGTACGAACACCGGGGAGCTGTTTTTT; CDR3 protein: CASSRGGTNTGELFF
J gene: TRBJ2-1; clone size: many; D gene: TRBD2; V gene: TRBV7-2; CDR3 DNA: TGTGCCAGCAGACCCGGACTAGCGGGATACAATGAGCAGTTCTTC; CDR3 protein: CASRPGLAGYNEQFF
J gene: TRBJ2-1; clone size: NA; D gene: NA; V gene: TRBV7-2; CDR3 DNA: TGTGCCAGCAGCTTAGACAGAAATCGCGATGAGCAGTTCTTC; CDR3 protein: CASSLDRNRDEQFF
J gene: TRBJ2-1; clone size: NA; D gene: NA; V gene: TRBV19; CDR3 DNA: TGTGCCAGTAGGATCAGGGCCGGGGGAGTTGAGCAGTTCTTC; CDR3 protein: CASRIRAGGVEQFF
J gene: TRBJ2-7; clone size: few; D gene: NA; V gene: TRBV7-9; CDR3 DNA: TGTGCCAGCAGTAATAGTCTCACGGGGGAGCAGTACTTC; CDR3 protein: CASSNSLTGEQYF
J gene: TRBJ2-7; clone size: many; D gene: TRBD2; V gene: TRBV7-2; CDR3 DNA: TGTGCCAGCAGCGACGGGACTAGCGGGAGCTACGAGCAGTACTTC; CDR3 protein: CASSDGTSGSYEQYF
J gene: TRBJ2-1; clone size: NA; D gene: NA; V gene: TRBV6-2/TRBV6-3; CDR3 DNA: TGTGCCAGCAGTTACTCACGGCAGTCCGCTAATGAGCAGTTCTTC; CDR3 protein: CASSYSRQSANEQFF
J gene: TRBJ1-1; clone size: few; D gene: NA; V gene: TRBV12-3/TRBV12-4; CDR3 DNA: TGTGCCAGCAGTGCCCCCGACAGCGAAGCTTTCTTT; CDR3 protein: CASSAPDSEAFF
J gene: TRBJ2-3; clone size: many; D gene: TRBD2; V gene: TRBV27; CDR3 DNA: TGTGCCAGCAGTCTCTCTAGCGGCCCCACAGATACGCAGTATTTT; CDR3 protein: CASSLSSGPTDTQYF
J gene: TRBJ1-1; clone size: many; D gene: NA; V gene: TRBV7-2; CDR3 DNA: TGTGCCAGCAGCTTCAACGCTGAAGCTTTCTTT; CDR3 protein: CASSFNAEAFF
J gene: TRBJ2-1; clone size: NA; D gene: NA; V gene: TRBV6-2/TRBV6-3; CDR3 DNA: TGTGCCAGCAGTTACTCGGGGGAATACAATGAGCAGTTCTTC; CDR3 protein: CASSYSGEYNEQFF
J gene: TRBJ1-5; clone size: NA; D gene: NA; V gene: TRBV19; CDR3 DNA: TGTGCCAGTAGTTCGGGGGCATCGAGCAATCAGCCCCAGCATTTT; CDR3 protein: CASSSGASSNQPQHF
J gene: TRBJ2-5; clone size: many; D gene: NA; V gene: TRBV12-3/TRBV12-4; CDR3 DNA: TGTGCCAGCAGTAAGGACCTACAAGAGACCCAGTACTTC; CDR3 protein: CASSKDLQETQYF
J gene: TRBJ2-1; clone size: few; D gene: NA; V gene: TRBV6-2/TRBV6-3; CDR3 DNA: TGTGCCAGCAGAGAAAACTCAGGGAGAAATGAGCAGTTCTTC; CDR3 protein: CASRENSGRNEQFF